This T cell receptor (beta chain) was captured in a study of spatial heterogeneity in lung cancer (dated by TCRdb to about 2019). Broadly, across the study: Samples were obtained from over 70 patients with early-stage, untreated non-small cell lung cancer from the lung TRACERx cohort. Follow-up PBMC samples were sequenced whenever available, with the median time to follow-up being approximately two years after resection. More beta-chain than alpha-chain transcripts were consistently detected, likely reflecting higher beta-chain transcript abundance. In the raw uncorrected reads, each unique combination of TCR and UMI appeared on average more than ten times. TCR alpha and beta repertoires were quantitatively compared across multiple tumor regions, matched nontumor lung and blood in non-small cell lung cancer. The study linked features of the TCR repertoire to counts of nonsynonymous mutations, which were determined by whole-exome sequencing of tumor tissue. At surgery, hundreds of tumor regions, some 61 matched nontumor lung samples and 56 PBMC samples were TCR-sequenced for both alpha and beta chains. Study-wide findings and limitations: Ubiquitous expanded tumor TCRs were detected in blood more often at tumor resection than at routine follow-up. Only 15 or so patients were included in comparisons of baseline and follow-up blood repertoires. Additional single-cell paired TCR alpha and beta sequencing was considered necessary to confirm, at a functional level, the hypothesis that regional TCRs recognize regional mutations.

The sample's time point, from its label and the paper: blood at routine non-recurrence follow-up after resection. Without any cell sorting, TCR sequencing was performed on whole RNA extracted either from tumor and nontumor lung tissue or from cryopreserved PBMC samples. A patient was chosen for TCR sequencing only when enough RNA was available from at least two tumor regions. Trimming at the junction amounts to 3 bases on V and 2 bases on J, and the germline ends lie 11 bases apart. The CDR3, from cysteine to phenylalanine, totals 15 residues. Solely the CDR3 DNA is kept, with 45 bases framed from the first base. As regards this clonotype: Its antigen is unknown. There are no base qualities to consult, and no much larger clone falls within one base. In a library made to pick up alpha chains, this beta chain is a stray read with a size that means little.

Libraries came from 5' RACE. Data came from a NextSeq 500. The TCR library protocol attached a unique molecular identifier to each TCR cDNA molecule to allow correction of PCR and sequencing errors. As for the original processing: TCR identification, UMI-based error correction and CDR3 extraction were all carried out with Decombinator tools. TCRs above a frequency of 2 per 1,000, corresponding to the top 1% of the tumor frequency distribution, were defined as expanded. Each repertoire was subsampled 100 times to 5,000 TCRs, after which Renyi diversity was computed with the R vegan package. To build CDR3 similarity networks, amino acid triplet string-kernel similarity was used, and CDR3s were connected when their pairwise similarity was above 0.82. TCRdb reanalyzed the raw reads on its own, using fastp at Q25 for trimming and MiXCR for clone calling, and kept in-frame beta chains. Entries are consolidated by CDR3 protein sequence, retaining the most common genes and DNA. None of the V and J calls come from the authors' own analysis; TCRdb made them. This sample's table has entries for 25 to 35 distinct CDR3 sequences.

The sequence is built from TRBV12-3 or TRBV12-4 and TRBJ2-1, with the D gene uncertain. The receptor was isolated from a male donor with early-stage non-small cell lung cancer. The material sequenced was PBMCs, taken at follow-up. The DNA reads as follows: TGTGCCAGCAGTTTGGCACAGAAGCCCTACAATGAGCAGTTCTTC. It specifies CASSLAQKPYNEQFF.